This T cell receptor beta chain was obtained from a study of OX40 agonist ivuxolimab in advanced cancers. Study results and caveats: The authors also found low normalized T-cell clonal expansion in some nonresponders.

Sequencing used immunoSEQ multiplex PCR; TCRdb keeps in-frame clones, though not all of them. Among over 75,000 clones listed, roughly 92% were seen once. On this clone: Its target is unknown.

The V segment lost 7 bases and the J segment 2 bases; nucleotides outside the gene matches: 9. From germline, CDR1 is MNHEY and CDR2 SVGAGI. This CDR3 is built from 15 residues. Sample: CD4+ or CD8+ T cells sorted from blood, taken in a trial of the OX40 agonist ivuxolimab. J is TRBJ2-7 and V is TRBV6-5; 9 nucleotides line up with TRBD2. The sequence derives from an adult with an advanced solid tumor such as melanoma, head and neck, liver or kidney cancer. This CDR3 is CASTPTSGPTYEQYF. Written as DNA, the CDR3 is TGTGCCAGCACCCCAACTAGCGGGCCTACCTACGAGCAGTACTTC.